This TCR beta chain was sequenced during a study of shared clonotypes between healthy human individuals (TCRdb year 2020). In terms of the full investigation: The cohort comprised two women and three men aged 18 to 49 years. For each donor, CD4 naive and CD4 memory were each given three plates, CD8 naive was given two plates, and CD8 memory was given one plate. To estimate repertoire size and how much clonotypes are shared between individuals, the study performed deep sequencing of blood TCR repertoires from five healthy adults. To increase sequencing depth and limit assay-specific biases, different laboratories used diverse techniques to prepare libraries and sequence TCR repertoires. Each donor's leukapheresis produced roughly between roughly 0.94 and 9.5 billion PBMCs.

The CDR3 numbers 15 residues from cysteine through phenylalanine. Only the CDR3 region is kept as DNA, spanning 45 bases read in frame from base 1. According to the germline V gene, CDR1 reads KGHSH and CDR2 reads LQKENI. Deletion took 3 bases off V and 0 bases off J, with a span of 9 bases between the germline ends. TCR CDR3 regions were amplified from genomic DNA by multiplex PCR using the deep immunoSEQ assay. Genomic DNA extracted from each cell subset was distributed evenly over all wells of several immunoSEQ 96-well plates, and each plate served as one replicate. For sorted subsets, 150 to 250 ng of genomic DNA, equivalent to some 30,000 T cell genomes, went into each replicate PCR. Purified libraries were measured with a Qubit 3.0 fluorometer, size-checked on a Bioanalyzer 2100, and measured again with the KAPA Library Quantification kit. Each immunoSEQ 96-well plate was sequenced on its own single-read 150-cycle Illumina NextSeq 550 flow cell. The original methods were these. Because the immunoSEQ output held only junctional sequences and lacked quality scores, the filtering could not match the filtering applied to full-length reads. To assign V/J genes and CDR3, sequences were annotated using PyIR, a Python wrapper for IgBLAST v1.9, with IMGT germline references. Reads with weak V/J assignments (E-value above 1e-6), missing CDR3, stop codons, out-of-frame junctions, or ambiguous translated residues were removed. V3J clonotypes were defined as sequences sharing the same inferred V gene, J gene, and CDR3 amino acid sequence. Percentage overlap between repertoires was computed as shared unique clonotypes divided by the size of the smaller repertoire. Repertoire richness was assessed with RTK rarefaction, the Chao1 estimator, and Recon v2.1 estimates of unobserved clonotypes. For all TCRbeta clonotypes obtained by the gDNA method from several donors, generation probabilities were computed with OLGA. The source is immuneACCESS, and TCRdb retained only in-frame sequences with V and J called. Part of the clones is not carried over; for the studies checked, unresolved V genes explain less than half of this, and the remainder is unexplained. V and J calls and clone size are as listed in that table; D and trimming were resolved from the DNA. The sample profile shows 2 million to 2.5 million clones; approximately 96% of them were found once. The biggest ten clones account for around 0.13% of the sample.

Healthy HIV-negative adults with no recently reported acute infections or vaccinations were included as donors. Every donor was a Caucasian adult residing in Nashville, Tennessee, USA. CD4+ T cells were enriched through magnetic negative selection, after which naive cells were positively selected on CD45RA and the remaining negative fraction served as the memory subset. After blood collection by leukapheresis, PBMCs were isolated using Ficoll-Histopaque density gradient centrifugation and then cryopreserved in the vapor phase of liquid nitrogen. Purity and quantity of every magnetically sorted T cell population were checked by analytical flow cytometry. Genomic DNA was isolated from every sorted fraction and measured by UV absorbance on a Nanodrop 2000c. Concerning this clone: The antigen this receptor binds is unknown. The record has no base qualities; no much larger clone is one base away.

General study outcomes and caveats: Sampling was restricted to blood, and TCR repertoires in tissues likely differ from the TCR repertoires found in blood. Because the study included a small number of donors, the genetic and exposure-history diversity represented was limited. Even with the large sequencing depth, rarefaction of the sorted-subset datasets indicated that sequencing was incomplete. Compared with non-shared clonotypes, the clonotypes found in all four sorted-subset donors had higher generation probabilities. Based on pairwise subsampling, the degree of clonotype sharing among donors was expected to be affected by sequencing depth. About 5% of naive CD4, roughly 3.6% of naive CD8, about 2.1% of memory CD4, and 0.4% of memory CD8 clonotypes were shared across several donors. Larger estimated clonotype richness was generally found for naive subsets than for memory subsets.

The specimen sequenced was naive CD4+ T cells sorted from blood. Explained via the paper, the cell subset or site label denotes: CD45RA+ positively selected. The sequence is built from TRBV18 and TRBJ1-3; too little of a D gene remains to name it. The clonotype comes from a man aged 18 to 29 in good health. The bases are TGTGCCAGCTCACCTATTGAGCGCTCTGGAAACACCATATATTTT. It translates as CASSPIERSGNTIYF.